This note documents a single TCR beta chain sequence. What antigen it recognizes has not been identified. No base qualities exist here, and no much larger clone lies one base off it. Based on the germline V gene, the CDR1 and CDR2 sequences are MNHNS and SASEGT. There are 15 amino acids in the CDR3, from cysteine to phenylalanine inclusive. The kept DNA is CDR3 alone, 45 bases in frame from the first base. V is reduced by 5 bases and J by 3 bases, leaving a spacing of 17 bases between them. These data are taken from a study of T cell repertoires in cytomegalovirus infection (dated by TCRdb to 2018 to 2020). Study-wide context: Because public TCR beta signatures pointed to carriage of CMV infection together with the matching HLA type, the HLA type of each donor mattered for the analysis. Overall study results and their limits: In both this cohort and an independent cohort of a few hundred donors, the cumulative frequency of public TCR beta family members distinguished carriers of CMV infection plus the relevant HLA type. The ex vivo response was dominated by HLA-C-restricted CMV-specific TCR beta clonotypes, which also provided the single most frequent clonotype in two of eight donors.

The run used an Illumina HiSeq 1500. TCRdb ran its own pipeline on the public reads, namely fastp trimming at Q25 and MiXCR clone calling, and kept in-frame beta chains. CDR3 protein duplicates are merged, each entry listing the most common genes and DNA. Across this sample there are some 700,000 distinct CDR3 sequences, with 35% seen only once. The top ten constitute more than 2.5% of the sample. Sequencing was done on a sample of PBMCs. The sequence derives from a human donor in good health (CMV status not recorded). Some clones in this sample may be carry-over from other donors' samples. The chain is made from TRBV6-1 and TRBJ2-7; a confident D gene designation cannot be given. The CDR3 reads as follows: CASSTPLDPFYEQYF. The nucleotide sequence is given as TGTGCCAGCAGTACCCCTCTTGATCCCTTCTACGAGCAGTACTTC.